This T cell receptor (beta chain) was identified in a study of blood T cell repertoires in COVID-19. Across the whole study: Some COVID-19 samples were acute and others convalescent; all came from the United States, Italy and Spain. Sources were T cells, B-cell-depleted T cells, or PBMCs; the material itself was cDNA or gDNA.

Authors' analysis steps: Reference gene primer amplification gave estimated nucleated cell counts. Profiling relied on immunoSEQ multiplex PCR, and the TCRdb table lists in-frame clones only, not all of them. The V and J calls and clone size were taken over from that table, and D and trimming were inferred from the DNA. The profile shows over 200,000 clones, approximately 82% of them singletons. The clonotype comes from a man older than 75 with acute or convalescent COVID-19. Sequences were obtained from peripheral blood.

The CDR3 region has the DNA TGTGCCAGCAGCTTAATACTAGCGGGCACAGATACGCAGTATTTT. Its protein product is CASSLILAGTDTQYF. This chain connects TRBV5-5 to TRBJ2-3, with 8 bases lining up with TRBD2. Per the germline V gene, CDR1 is SGHKS and CDR2 is YYEKEE (reference sequence). Trimming took 2 bases from V and 1 from J; bases not matched to a gene: 3. The CDR3 loop spans 15 amino acids. The full variable domain, rest sourced from reference TRBV5-5 and TRBJ2-3, is DAGVTQSPTHLIKTRGQQVTLRCSPISGHKSVSWYQQVLGQGPQFIFQYYEKEERGRGNFPDRFSARQFPNYSSELNVNALLLGDSALYLCASSLILAGTDTQYFGPGTRLTVL.